These 19 T cell receptor beta chains were all obtained from the same sample, sequenced in a study of tumor-infiltrating lymphocytes in primary liver carcinoma. For each extraction, RNA and DNA were obtained together from about 19-30 mg of unsorted bulk tissue. Reverse transcription of roughly 480 ng total RNA with a constant-region primer produced TCR beta cDNA. Libraries covering TCR beta were generated through three nested multiplex PCR rounds (using a slightly modified ARM-PCR). In the first two PCR rounds, TRBV1-TRBV30 forward primers were paired with a C-beta reverse primer, and each round lasted roughly 9 cycles. MiXCR, run by TCRdb on the multiplex PCR reads, gives a single entry per CDR3 protein. Among nearly 45,000 distinct CDR3 sequences, approximately 70% were seen once, and the ten largest hold approximately 19%. The sample was liver tumor tissue from sampling region 2. Stated subset: tumor region T2, inferior pole. Receptors were obtained from a man in his forties with primary liver carcinoma and hepatitis B virus infection.

The chain uses TRBV11-3 and TRBJ1-1, with D possibly matching TRBD1 (5 bases). CDR1 and CDR2 (germline): SGHNT, YENEEA. The CDR3 covers 13 residues. The V gene lost 11 bases and the J gene lost 6 bases, with 19 bases spanning the gap. This CDR3 reads CADSLAVNAEAFF. CDR3 in DNA: TGTGCCGACAGCTTAGCAGTTAACGCTGAAGCTTTCTTT.

Regarding this clonotype: Mismatch with germline at one junction end may stem from a read error. The chain is built from TRBV10-1 and TRBJ2-2; D is perhaps TRBD1 or TRBD2 (5 bases each). This CDR3 is built from 14 residues. Germline V lookup: CDR1 WNHNN, CDR2 SYGVQD (reference sequence). DNA for the CDR3: TGCGCTAGCAGTCCCGGGTCGAACACCGGGGACCTGTTTTTT. It is translated as CASSPGSNTGDLFF.

In the case of this clonotype: The junction departs from germline at one end; a sequencing error may be responsible. The CDR3 is CASSCLAGGTTDTQYF. Written as DNA, the CDR3 is TGTGCCAGTAGTTGCCTAGCGGGAGGGACGACAGATACGCAGTATTTT. The rearrangement joins TRBV6-2 or TRBV6-3 to TRBJ2-3; 12 positions match TRBD2. The CDR3 is 16 amino acids. From germline, CDR1 is MNHEY and CDR2 SVGEGT.

As for this clonotype: A junction boundary mismatches the germline segment, possibly from a read error. V and J are TRBV6-1 and TRBJ2-3; D gene unclear. Germline CDR1 reads MNHNS; CDR2 reads SASEGT. This CDR3 comprises 16 residues. The CDR3 nucleotides read TGTGCCAGCATTGAAGTTTTGCGAAGTCGGCGGGATACGCAGTATTTT. Amino acids: CASIEVLRSRRDTQYF.

Turning to this clonotype: One end of the junction does not line up with germline, which may come from a read error. This chain joins TRBV6-2 or TRBV6-3 and TRBJ2-3, with 9 bases aligning to TRBD2. The CDR3 has 13 residues. Looked up from germline, CDR1 is MNHEY and CDR2 is SVGEGT. Here the CDR3 DNA reads TGTGTCAGCAGTTCCGGACTAGCGAACACCCACTACTTT. Residues: CVSSSGLANTHYF.

On this clonotype itself: The junction shows a germline mismatch at one end, possibly a read error. The V gene is TRBV6-1, the J gene TRBJ2-3; D may be TRBD2 (6 bases). Germline loops: CDR1 MNHNS, CDR2 SASEGT. There are 15 residues in the CDR3. DNA of the CDR3: TGTGCCAGCAGTGAATCGTCTAGCGTGGCAGATACACAGTATTTT. It encodes CASSESSSVADTQYF.

Regarding this clonotype: The junction differs from germline at one of its ends, possibly a read error. V gene TRBV6-2 or TRBV6-3 combines with J gene TRBJ2-7, with D perhaps matching TRBD2 (5 bases). This CDR3 is built from 13 residues. In germline, CDR1 is MNHEY, CDR2 SVGEGT. The CDR3 DNA reads TGTGCCAGCGGGGAGAACTCCCACAAGGAGCAGTATTTC. Protein sequence: CASGENSHKEQYF.

This clonotype is labeled as medium-sized. CDR3 sequence reads: CASSDGSTRGYTF. The CDR3 DNA sequence: TGTGCCAGCAGCGACGGATCTACTCGAGGCTACACCTTC. This chain uses TRBV28 with TRBJ1-2; no definite D call. V lost 6 bases and J 8 bases, leaving 16 bases between the germline ends. CDR1 and CDR2 from the germline V gene are MDHEN and SYDVKM. The CDR3 covers 13 residues.

A few counts support this clonotype. This clone may be a read error of a much larger clone one base away. The rearrangement uses TRBV7-2 and TRBJ2-1, with 8 bases that match TRBD2. Per germline, CDR1 SGHTA and CDR2 FQGNSA. The length of the CDR3 is 14 residues. V lost 2 bases to trimming and J lost 7 bases; unmatched junction nucleotides: 4. As DNA, the CDR3 is TGTACCAGCAGCTTACAAGCGGGAGCTAATGAGCAGTTCTTC. Amino acid sequence: CTSSLQAGANEQFF. The whole variable domain, remainder taken from reference TRBV7-2 and TRBJ2-1, is GAGVSQSPSNKVTEKGKDVELRCDPISGHTALYWYRQSLGQGLEFLIYFQGNSAPDKSGLPSDRFSAERTGGSVSTLTIQRTQQEDSAVYLCTSSLQAGANEQFFGPGTRLTVL.

This chain joins TRBV12-3 or TRBV12-4 and TRBJ2-3; D might be TRBD1 or TRBD2, each matching 5 bases. This CDR3 comprises 13 residues. Trimming shortened V by 8 bases and J by 6 bases, and 15 bases separated the two germline ends. As DNA, the CDR3 is TGTGCCAGCTCATTGGGGGAGCCCGATACGCAGTATTTT. The encoded protein is CASSLGEPDTQYF.

This clonotype was counted at least ten times. A much larger clone sits a single nucleotide away, making a read error possible. No conserved phenylalanine or tryptophan is present at the end of the CDR3, so a read error is the likely explanation. V is TRBV4-1 and J is TRBJ2-7, with D unclear. The CDR3 is 15 amino acids. The ends were cut back, 6 bases at V and 0 bases at J, with 15 bases in the middle. The germline CDR1 and CDR2 sequences are MGHRA and YSYEKL. The CDR3 DNA follows: TGCGCCAGCAGTCGACCCGACTCCCTCTCCTACGAGCAGTACTCC. Translating it yields CASSRPDSLSYEQYS.

A note on this clonotype: The junction and the germline gene differ at one end; a read error may be behind it. The CDR3 nucleotides are TGCACCAGCAGCGATGACTTAGCGGGGAACACGGGGGAGCTGCTTTTT. The encoded protein is CTSSDDLAGNTGELLF. The V and J genes are TRBV10-1 and TRBJ2-2; TRBD2 agrees at 8 bases. CDR1 WNHNN and CDR2 SYGVQD come from the germline V gene (reference sequence). This CDR3 has 16 residues.

About this clonotype itself: The junction departs from the called germline gene at one end, perhaps through a read error. The J gene is TRBJ2-1, the V gene TRBV12-3 or TRBV12-4; the D gene could be TRBD1 or TRBD2 (5 bases each). This CDR3 comprises 13 residues. This chain's CDR3 is CASSPRGQGEQFF. The CDR3 DNA is TGTGCCAGCAGTCCCAGAGGGCAGGGTGAGCAGTTTTTC.

The sample holds a few counts of this clonotype. The V and J genes are TRBV20-1 and TRBJ1-3; 8 positions agree with TRBD1. The J segment lost 2 bases and the V segment lost 1 base, leaving 4 bases of the junction unmatched. CDR1 is DFQATT, CDR2 SNEGSKA, per germline (reference sequence). CDR3 size: 15 residues. The CDR3 protein is CSARGPTGAGNTIYF. Written as DNA, the CDR3 is TGCAGTGCTAGAGGGCCGACAGGGGCTGGAAACACCATATATTTT.

This clonotype has a handful of counts. The chain has TRBV7-3 and TRBJ2-2, with TRBD2 identical over 9 bases. Germline CDR1 reads SGHTA; CDR2 reads FQGTGA. With V trimmed by 2 bases and J by 0 bases, 4 bases remained unmatched. The CDR3 runs to 17 residues. CDR3 sequence: CASSLVAGVSNTGELFF. CDR3 DNA: TGTGCCAGCAGCTTAGTAGCGGGAGTCTCGAACACCGGGGAGCTGTTTTTT.

Concerning this clonotype: A read error may account for a junction end that differs from germline. The rearrangement links TRBV11-3 to TRBJ1-5; tentatively, D is TRBD1 (5 bases). Germline V CDR1 and CDR2: SGHNT, YENEEA. The CDR3 contains 15 residues. The CDR3 region has the DNA TGTGCCAGCAGCTTAGATCTGGGGGTGGTTCAGCCCCGGCAATTT. This translates into CASSLDLGVVQPRQF.

This clonotype was observed a few times. The junction differs from germline at one of its ends, possibly a read error. The chain employs TRBV12-3 or TRBV12-4 and TRBJ1-2; 7 nucleotides align to TRBD1. The CDR3 runs to 17 residues. The CDR3 loop is CAISLAGTAKTNYGYAF. As DNA, the CDR3 is TGTGCCATCAGCCTCGCCGGGACAGCTAAGACTAACTATGGCTACGCATTC.

As to this clonotype: Lacking the conserved final phenylalanine or tryptophan, this CDR3 likely reflects a read error. The chain links TRBV6-2 or TRBV6-3 to TRBJ2-2, with D hard to call. The CDR3 loop spans 12 amino acids. Germline V gene sequence: CDR1 MNHEY, CDR2 SVGEGT. The chain's CDR3 is CASSSYTEELFS. The CDR3, as DNA: TGTGCCAGCAGCTCATACACCGAGGAGCTGTTTTCT.

For this clonotype: Relative to the germline gene, one junction end is altered; a read error may explain this. V is TRBV6-1 and J is TRBJ2-3; no firm D call. CDR1 is MNHNS, CDR2 SASEGT, per germline. The CDR3 extends over 12 amino acids. CDR3 sequence reads: CACKPSTDTQCF. The CDR3 nucleotides are TGTGCCTGCAAGCCCAGTACAGATACGCAGTGTTTT.